This record covers a single TCR beta chain. The target of this receptor is not known. Base quality data are lacking; no much larger clone is found one base away. This specimen comes from a study of blood T cell repertoires in COVID-19 (TCRdb year 2020). About the study as a whole: Samples covering the acute and convalescent phases of COVID-19 were provided by collaborators in the United States, Italy and Spain. The prospective study material was composed of cDNA or gDNA derived from T cells, B-cell-depleted T cells, or PBMCs. The samples were drawn from the first 160 participants of the ongoing ImmuneRACE study and from some 1,300 subjects provided by 6 global collaborators. The repertoires were released in a freely available public database intended as a resource for research on the immune response to SARS-CoV-2. The dataset comprised deeply sampled blood TCRbeta repertoires from subjects exposed to, actively infected with, or recovered from COVID-19. Where available, HLA class I and class II types were obtained from metadata supplied by the sample provider rather than from assay-based typing. The sample metadata nearly always contained a de-identified subject ID, COVID-19 status, age in years and sex.

CDR3 length: 13 amino acids, cysteine to phenylalanine. Of the read, only the CDR3 DNA is kept; its 39 bases are in frame from base 1. Trimming at the junction amounts to 7 bases on V and 8 bases on J, and the germline ends lie 17 bases apart. Looking up the germline V gene yields CDR1 MNHEY and CDR2 SVGAGI. In Seattle, one collaborating source enrolled patients while the infection was active and tracked those patients longitudinally over the course of disease. The collaborating institutions used their own protocols to collect whole blood in K2EDTA tubes. For TCRbeta analysis, collaborators shipped samples as frozen whole blood, isolated PBMCs, or DNA extracted from either of those sample types. The immunoSEQ Assay, a bias-controlled multiplex PCR, was used to amplify TCRbeta CDR3 regions from genomic DNA. As for how the authors treated the data: Within the assay, amplification of reference gene primers was used to estimate how many nucleated cells each sample contained. To quantify the absolute abundance of each unique TCRbeta CDR3 rearrangement, sequence reads were collapsed and filtered. For each sample, productive Simpson clonality was calculated by taking the square root of Simpson's diversity index across productive rearrangements. Held by TCRdb, this immuneACCESS table contains in-frame sequences only and omits some clones. Under half of the omission traces to an unresolved V gene where checked; the cause of the rest is unknown. D and trimming come from the DNA, and the V and J calls and clone size come from that table. This sample gives just over 150,000 clones in total; less than 85% of them show up just once. The top ten constitute around 7% of the sample.

The paper's findings and limits, for the study overall: Clinical and demographic metadata were provided uncurated, with the amount varying by source and participant.

Material: peripheral blood. The receptor chain draws on TRBV6-5 and TRBJ1-2; the D gene is possibly TRBD1, with 5 bases matching. This TCR came from a woman between 40 and 50 years old with COVID-19, enrolled during active disease. The CDR3 region reads CASTLPGEVGYTF. The DNA sequence reads TGTGCCAGCACCCTTCCGGGGGAAGTGGGCTACACCTTC.